This T cell receptor (beta chain) originates from a study of T cell responses to AZD1222 COVID-19 vaccine. TCRdb keeps only in-frame clones here, not all; method: immunoSEQ multiplex PCR. The sample records around 140,000 clones, around 90% being singletons. The V end was cut by 3 bases, the J end by 0 bases, with 14 bases between. This CDR3 region has 16 residues. Germline assignment: CDR1 LGHNA and CDR2 YNFKEQ. The material sequenced was peripheral blood, taken 28 days after the second dose of the MenACWY control vaccine. V usage is TRBV4-2 and J usage is TRBJ1-2; no definite D call. The sequence derives from an adult who received the MenACWY meningococcal vaccine as a control. For the CDR3, the DNA is TGTGCCAGCAGCCACCCCCGGATCAGTACTAACTATGGCTACACCTTC. Translated: CASSHPRISTNYGYTF.